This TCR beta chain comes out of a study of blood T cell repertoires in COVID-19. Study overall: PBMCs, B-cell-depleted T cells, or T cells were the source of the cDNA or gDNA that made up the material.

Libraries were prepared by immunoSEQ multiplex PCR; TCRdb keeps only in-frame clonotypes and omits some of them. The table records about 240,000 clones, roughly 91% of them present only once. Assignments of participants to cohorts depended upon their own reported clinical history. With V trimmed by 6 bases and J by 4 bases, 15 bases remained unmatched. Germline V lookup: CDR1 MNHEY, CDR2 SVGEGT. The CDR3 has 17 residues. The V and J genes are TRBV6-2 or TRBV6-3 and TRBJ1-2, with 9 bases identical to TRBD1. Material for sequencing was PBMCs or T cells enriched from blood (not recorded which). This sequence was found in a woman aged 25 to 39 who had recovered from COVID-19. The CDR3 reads CASSFTGTGIYLYGYTF. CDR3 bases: TGTGCCAGCAGCTTTACCGGGACAGGGATATATCTCTATGGCTACACCTTC.